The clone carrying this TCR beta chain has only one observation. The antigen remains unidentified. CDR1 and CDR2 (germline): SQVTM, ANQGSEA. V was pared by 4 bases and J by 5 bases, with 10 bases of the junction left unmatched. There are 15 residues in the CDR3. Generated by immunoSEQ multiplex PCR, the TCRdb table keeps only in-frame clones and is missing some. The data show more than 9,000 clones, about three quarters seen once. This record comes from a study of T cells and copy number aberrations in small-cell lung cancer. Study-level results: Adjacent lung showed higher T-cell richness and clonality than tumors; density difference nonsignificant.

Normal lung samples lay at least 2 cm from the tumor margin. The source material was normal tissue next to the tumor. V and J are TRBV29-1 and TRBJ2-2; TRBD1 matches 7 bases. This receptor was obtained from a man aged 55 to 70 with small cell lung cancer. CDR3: CSVGEGDRVTGELFF. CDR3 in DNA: TGCAGCGTTGGTGAAGGAGACAGGGTAACCGGGGAGCTGTTTTTT.